This T cell receptor beta chain derives from a study of blood T cell repertoires in COVID-19. Looking at the study overall: From the United States, Italy and Spain came samples of acute and convalescent COVID-19. PBMCs, B-cell-depleted T cells, or T cells provided the cDNA or gDNA that made up the material.

Deletions cut 6 bases from V and 1 base from J, with 17 bases between. CDR3 length: 16 amino acids. Germline CDR1 is PRHDT and CDR2 is FYEKMQ (reference sequence). A Seattle source enrolled patients during active infection and followed them longitudinally. Assay used: immunoSEQ multiplex PCR; TCRdb lists only in-frame clones, some missing. The table lists approximately 70,000 clones, about 91% of them singletons. Source material: peripheral blood. The chain is built from TRBV13 and TRBJ2-3; D perhaps matches TRBD1 (6 bases). This clonotype was obtained from a man aged 35-49 years with COVID-19, enrolled during active disease. The CDR3 protein is CASSSAGVRGTDTQYF. In DNA form, the CDR3 reads TGTGCCAGCAGTTCTGCAGGGGTAAGGGGCACAGATACGCAGTATTTT.